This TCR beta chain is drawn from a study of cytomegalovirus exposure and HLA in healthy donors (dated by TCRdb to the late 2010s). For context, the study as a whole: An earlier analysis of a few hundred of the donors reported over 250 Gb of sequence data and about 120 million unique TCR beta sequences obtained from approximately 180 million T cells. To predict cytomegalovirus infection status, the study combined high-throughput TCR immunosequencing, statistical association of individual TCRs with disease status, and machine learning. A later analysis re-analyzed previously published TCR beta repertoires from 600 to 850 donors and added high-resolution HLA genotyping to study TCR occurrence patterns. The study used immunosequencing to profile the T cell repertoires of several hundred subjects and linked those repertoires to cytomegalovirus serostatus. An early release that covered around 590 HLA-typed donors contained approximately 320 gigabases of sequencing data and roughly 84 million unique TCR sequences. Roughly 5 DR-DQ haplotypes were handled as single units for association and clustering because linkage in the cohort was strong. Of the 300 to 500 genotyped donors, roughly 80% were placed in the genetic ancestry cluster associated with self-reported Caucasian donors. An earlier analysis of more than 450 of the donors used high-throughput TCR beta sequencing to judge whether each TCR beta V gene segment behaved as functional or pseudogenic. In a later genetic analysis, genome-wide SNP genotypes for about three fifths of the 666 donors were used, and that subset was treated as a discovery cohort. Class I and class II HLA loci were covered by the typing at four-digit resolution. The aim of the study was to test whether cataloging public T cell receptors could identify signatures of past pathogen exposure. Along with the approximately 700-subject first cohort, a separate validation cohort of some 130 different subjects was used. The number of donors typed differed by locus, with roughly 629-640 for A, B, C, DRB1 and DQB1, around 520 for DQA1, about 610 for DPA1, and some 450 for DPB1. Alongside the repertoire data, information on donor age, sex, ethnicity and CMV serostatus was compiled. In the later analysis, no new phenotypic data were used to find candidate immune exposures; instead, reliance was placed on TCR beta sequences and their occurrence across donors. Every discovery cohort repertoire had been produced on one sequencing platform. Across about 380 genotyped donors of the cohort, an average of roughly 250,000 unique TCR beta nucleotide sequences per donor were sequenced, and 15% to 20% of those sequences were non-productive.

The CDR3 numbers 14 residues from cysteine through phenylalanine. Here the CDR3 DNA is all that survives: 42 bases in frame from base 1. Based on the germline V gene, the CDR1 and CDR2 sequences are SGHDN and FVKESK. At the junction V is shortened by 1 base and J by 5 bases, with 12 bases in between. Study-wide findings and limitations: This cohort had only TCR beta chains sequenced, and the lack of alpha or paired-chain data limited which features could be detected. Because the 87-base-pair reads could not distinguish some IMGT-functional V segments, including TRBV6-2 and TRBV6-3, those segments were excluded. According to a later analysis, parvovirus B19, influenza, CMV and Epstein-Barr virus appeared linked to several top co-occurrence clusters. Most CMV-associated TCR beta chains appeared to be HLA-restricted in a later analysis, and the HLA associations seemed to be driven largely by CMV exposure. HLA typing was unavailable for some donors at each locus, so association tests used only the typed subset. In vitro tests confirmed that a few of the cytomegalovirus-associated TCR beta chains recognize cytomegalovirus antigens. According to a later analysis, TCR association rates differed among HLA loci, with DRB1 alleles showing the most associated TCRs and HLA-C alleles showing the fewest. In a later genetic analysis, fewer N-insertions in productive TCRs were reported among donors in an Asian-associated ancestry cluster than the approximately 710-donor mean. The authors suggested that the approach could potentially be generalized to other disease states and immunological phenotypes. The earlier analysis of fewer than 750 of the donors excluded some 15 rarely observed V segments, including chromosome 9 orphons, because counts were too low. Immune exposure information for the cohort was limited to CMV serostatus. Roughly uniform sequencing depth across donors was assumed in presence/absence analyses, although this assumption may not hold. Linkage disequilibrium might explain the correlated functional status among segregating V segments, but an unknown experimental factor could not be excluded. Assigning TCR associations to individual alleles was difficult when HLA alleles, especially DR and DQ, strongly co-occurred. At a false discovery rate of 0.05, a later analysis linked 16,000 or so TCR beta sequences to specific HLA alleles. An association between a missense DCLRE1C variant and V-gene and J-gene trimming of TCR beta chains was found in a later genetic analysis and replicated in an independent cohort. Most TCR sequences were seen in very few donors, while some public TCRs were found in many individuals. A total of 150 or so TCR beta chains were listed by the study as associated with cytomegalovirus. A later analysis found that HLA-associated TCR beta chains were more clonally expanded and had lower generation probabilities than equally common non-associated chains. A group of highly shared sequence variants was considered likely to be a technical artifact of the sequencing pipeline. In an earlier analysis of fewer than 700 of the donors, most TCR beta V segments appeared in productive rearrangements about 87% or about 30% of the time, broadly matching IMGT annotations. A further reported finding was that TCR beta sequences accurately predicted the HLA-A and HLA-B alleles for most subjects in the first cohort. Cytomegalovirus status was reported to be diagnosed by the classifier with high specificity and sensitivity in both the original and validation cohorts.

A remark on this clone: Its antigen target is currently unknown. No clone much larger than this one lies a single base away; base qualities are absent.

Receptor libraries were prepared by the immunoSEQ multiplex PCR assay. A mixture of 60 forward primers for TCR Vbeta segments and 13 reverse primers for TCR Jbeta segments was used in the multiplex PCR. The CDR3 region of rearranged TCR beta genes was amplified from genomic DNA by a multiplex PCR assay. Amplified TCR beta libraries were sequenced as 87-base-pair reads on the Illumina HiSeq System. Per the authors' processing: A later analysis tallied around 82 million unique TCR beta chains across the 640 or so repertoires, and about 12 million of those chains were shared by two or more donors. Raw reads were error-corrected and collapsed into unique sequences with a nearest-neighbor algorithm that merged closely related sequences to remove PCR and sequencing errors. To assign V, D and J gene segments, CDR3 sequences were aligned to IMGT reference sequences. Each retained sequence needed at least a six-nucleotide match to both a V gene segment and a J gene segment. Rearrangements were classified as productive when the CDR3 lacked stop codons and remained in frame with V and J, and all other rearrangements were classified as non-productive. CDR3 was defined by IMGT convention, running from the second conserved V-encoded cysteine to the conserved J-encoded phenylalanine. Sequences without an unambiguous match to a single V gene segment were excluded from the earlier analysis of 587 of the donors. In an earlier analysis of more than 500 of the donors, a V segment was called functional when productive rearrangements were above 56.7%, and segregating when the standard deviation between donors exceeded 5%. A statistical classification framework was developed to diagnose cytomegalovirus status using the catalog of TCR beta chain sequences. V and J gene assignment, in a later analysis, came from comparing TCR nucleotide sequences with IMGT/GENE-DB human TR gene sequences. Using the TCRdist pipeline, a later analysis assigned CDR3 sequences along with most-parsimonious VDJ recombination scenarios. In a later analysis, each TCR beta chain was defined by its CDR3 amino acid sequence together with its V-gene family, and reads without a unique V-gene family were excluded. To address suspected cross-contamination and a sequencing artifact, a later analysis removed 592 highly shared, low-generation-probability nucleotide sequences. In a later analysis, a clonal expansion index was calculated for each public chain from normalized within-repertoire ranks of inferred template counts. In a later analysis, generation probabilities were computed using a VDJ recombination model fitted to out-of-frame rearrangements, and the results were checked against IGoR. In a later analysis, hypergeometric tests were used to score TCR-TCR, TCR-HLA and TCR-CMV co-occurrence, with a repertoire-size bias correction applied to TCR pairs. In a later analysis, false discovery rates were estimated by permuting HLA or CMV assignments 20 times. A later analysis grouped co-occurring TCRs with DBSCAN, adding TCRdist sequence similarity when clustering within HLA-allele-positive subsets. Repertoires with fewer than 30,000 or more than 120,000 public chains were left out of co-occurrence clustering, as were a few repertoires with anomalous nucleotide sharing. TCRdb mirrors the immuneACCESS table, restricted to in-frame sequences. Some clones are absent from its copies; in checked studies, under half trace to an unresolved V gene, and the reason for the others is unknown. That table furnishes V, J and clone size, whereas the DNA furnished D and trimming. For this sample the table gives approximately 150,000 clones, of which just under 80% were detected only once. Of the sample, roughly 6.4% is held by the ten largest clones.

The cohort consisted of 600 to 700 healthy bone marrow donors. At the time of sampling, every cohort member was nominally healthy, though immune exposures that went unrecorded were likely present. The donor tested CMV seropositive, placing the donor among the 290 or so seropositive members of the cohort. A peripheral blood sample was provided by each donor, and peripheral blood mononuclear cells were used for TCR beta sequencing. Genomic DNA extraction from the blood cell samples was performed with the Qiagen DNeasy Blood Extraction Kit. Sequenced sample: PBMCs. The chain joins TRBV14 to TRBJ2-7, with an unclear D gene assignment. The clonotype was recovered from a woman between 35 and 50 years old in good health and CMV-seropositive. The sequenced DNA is TGTGCCAGCAGCCAAGCAGGTTGGTCCCACGAGCAGTACTTC. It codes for CASSQAGWSHEQYF.